The 15 T cell receptor beta chains in this list originate from one sample, sequenced in a study of T cell changes during pregnancy in multiple sclerosis (dated 2019 in TCRdb). The library was prepared using the immunoSEQ multiplex PCR assay. In its TCRdb copy, this immuneACCESS table keeps in-frame sequences only and misses some clones. Where compared with another copy, unresolved V genes explain less than half of these, and the others have no known cause. In this sample the table shows 56,000 or so clones, almost 95% of which occur a single time. In total, the top ten clones hold approximately 0.67% of the sample. The sequencing here drew on CD4+ T cells from peripheral blood mononuclear cells, taken in the third trimester of pregnancy. These receptors were obtained from a female donor with multiple sclerosis, enrolled in a pregnancy study.

The rearrangement uses TRBV18 and TRBJ2-3; tentative D call: TRBD1 (5 bases). The V gene lost 3 bases and the J gene lost 4 bases, with 14 bases spanning the gap. Germline V gene data show CDR1 as KGHSH and CDR2 as LQKENI. The CDR3 extends over 15 amino acids. The CDR3 region has the DNA TGTGCCAGCTCACCCAGGGTAGTCCGGGCAGATACGCAGTATTTT. Residues: CASSPRVVRADTQYF.

This clone showed up just a few times. The rearrangement joins TRBV15 to TRBJ1-1; D remains unclear. The CDR3 is 12 amino acids. Germline values: CDR1 LNHNV, CDR2 YYDKDF (reference sequence). Trimming left V 3 bases short and J 6 bases short, with 8 bases between. The CDR3 DNA reads as TGTGCCACCAGCAGGGTAAGAGCTGAAGCTTTCTTT. Its protein product is CATSRVRAEAFF.

The rearrangement links TRBV2 to TRBJ2-3, with D tentatively TRBD2 (6 bases). The V end lost 8 bases, the J end lost 3 bases, and 9 bases lay between the germline ends. Germline V CDR1 and CDR2: SNHLY, FYNNEI. The CDR3 is 12 residues long. CDR3 DNA: TGTGCCAGCGAAGGGAGGACAGATACGCAGTATTTT. Residues: CASEGRTDTQYF.

In DNA, the CDR3 is TGTGCCAGCAGCTTAGCGGGCGCGAACAATGAGCAGTTCTTC. Its protein product is CASSLAGANNEQFF. The V and J genes are TRBV7-2 and TRBJ2-1; D unclear. The V and J ends lost 0 bases and 5 bases respectively, with 8 bases between them. CDR3 size: 14 residues. From germline, CDR1 is SGHTA and CDR2 FQGNSA.

The chain carries TRBV7-2 and TRBJ2-6; D not certain. The CDR3 consists of 14 residues. Per the germline V gene, CDR1 is SGHTA and CDR2 is FQGNSA. V was pared by 2 bases and J by 2 bases, with 4 bases between. CDR3 residues: CASSLSTGANVLTF. For the CDR3, the DNA is TGTGCCAGCAGCTTAAGCACTGGGGCCAACGTCCTGACTTTC.

The chain is built from TRBV5-1 and TRBJ1-2; possible D gene TRBD1, 5 bases. Between the trimmed V and J ends, which lost 6 bases and 5 bases, there was a span of 14 bases. The CDR3 is made up of 13 amino acids. The germline CDR1 and CDR2 sequences are SGHRS and YFSETQ. The CDR3 bases are TGCGCCAGCAACCTTGGGCAGGGTTATGGCTACACCTTC. Protein sequence: CASNLGQGYGYTF.

J is TRBJ2-5 and V is TRBV6-6; D not certain. Germline V gene data show CDR1 as MNHNY and CDR2 as SVGAGI (reference sequence). V lost 4 bases, J lost 5 bases, and 5 bases lay in between. This CDR3 comprises 11 residues. The CDR3 nucleotides read TGTGCCAGCAGTTCCGTGGAGACCCAGTACTTC. It codes for CASSSVETQYF.

The rearrangement joins TRBV9 to TRBJ1-2, with a possible D match to TRBD1 (5 bases). Germline V CDR1 and CDR2: SGDLS, YYNGEE. V was clipped by 0 bases and J by 1 base, with 10 bases between them. The CDR3 has 15 amino acids. CDR3 DNA: TGTGCCAGCAGCGTAGGGGCAGGGAATAACTATGGCTACACCTTC. Its translation: CASSVGAGNNYGYTF.

This chain links TRBV5-1 with TRBJ1-1; TRBD1 is a possible D gene (6 bases). CDR3 length: 14 amino acids. Trimming pared 5 bases from V and 1 base from J, leaving 12 bases between. Germline-derived CDR1 and CDR2 are SGHRS and YFSETQ. CDR3 region: CASRMGGRNTEAFF. CDR3 DNA: TGCGCCAGCAGGATGGGGGGGCGGAACACTGAAGCTTTCTTT. The whole variable domain, filled in from reference TRBV5-1 and TRBJ1-1, reads KAGVTQTPRYLIKTRGQQVTLSCSPISGHRSVSWYQQTPGQGLQFLFEYFSETQRNKGNFPGRFSGRQFSNSRSEMNVSTLELGDSALYLCASRMGGRNTEAFFGQGTRLTVV.

This clone was observed a single time. The chain recombines TRBV7-2 with TRBJ2-7; 9 nucleotides match TRBD1. With 5 bases clipped from V and 4 bases from J, the junction kept 6 bases outside the gene matches. Germline CDR1 SGHTA, CDR2 FQGNSA. The length of the CDR3 is 14 residues. CDR3: CASSPSTGGYEQYF. In DNA, the CDR3 is TGTGCCAGCAGCCCATCGACAGGGGGATACGAGCAGTACTTC.

The chain has TRBV6-1 and TRBJ1-3; TRBD1 matches at 7 bases. Germline V CDR1 and CDR2: MNHNS, SASEGT. This CDR3 contains 16 residues. The V gene end was trimmed by 4 bases and the J gene end by 3 bases; junction bases not matched to a gene: 9. The CDR3 spells CASSGRQGQNGNTIYF. DNA for the CDR3: TGTGCCAGCAGTGGACGACAGGGACAGAATGGAAACACCATATATTTT.

The chain employs TRBV27 and TRBJ1-5; TRBD1 matches 8 bases. The CDR3 is made up of 16 amino acids. V was pared by 5 bases and J by 0 bases, with 6 bases of the junction left unmatched. Per germline, CDR1 MNHEY and CDR2 SMNVEV (reference sequence). The CDR3 DNA is TGTGCCAGCAGTAGGGCAGGGGGCTATAGCAATCAGCCCCAGCATTTT. It translates to CASSRAGGYSNQPQHF.

The chain uses TRBV28 and TRBJ1-5; 7 nucleotides agree with TRBD1. This CDR3 is 14 amino acids long. The trim removed 7 bases at V and 5 bases at J, leaving 8 bases unmatched. CDR1 is MDHEN, CDR2 SYDVKM, per germline. DNA for the CDR3: TGTGCCAGCAAACTATCGGACAGGCATCAGCCCCAGCATTTT. Protein sequence: CASKLSDRHQPQHF.

The J gene is TRBJ1-1, the V gene TRBV6-5; possible D gene TRBD1, 5 bases. The CDR3 loop spans 15 amino acids. Germline V gives CDR1 MNHEY, CDR2 SVGAGI. Trimming removed 4 bases from V and 1 base from J, with 13 bases in between. The CDR3 protein is CASSSPGGRNTEAFF. The CDR3, as DNA: TGTGCCAGCAGTTCCCCCGGGGGAAGGAACACTGAAGCTTTCTTT.

This clone has only one observation. The rearrangement links TRBV11-2 to TRBJ1-4; 9 bases align to TRBD1. The germline gives CDR1 SGHAT, CDR2 FQNNGV. The CDR3 runs 14 residues. The V segment lost 5 bases and the J segment 4 bases; nucleotides outside the gene matches: 2. The CDR3 loop is CASSPDRGNEKLFF. The CDR3 coding sequence is TGTGCCAGCAGCCCGGACAGGGGTAATGAAAAACTGTTTTTT.